This is a list of T cell receptor beta chains from one sample in a study of control samples from healthy donors and cancer patients. The method was immunoSEQ multiplex PCR; TCRdb's version includes in-frame clones alone and lacks a portion of them. Altogether about 96,000 clones are present, 80% to 95% being singletons, with the ten largest covering roughly 8%. Material: blood. Every receptor here comes from a man in his late teens or twenties in good health. Both conserved end residues are part of each CDR3. The D gene is left open where the match is weak. The size field is filled for only some rows; it gives once, few, many or a size class.

.,TRBJ1-5,TRBV30,TRBD1,CAWSSPPDRGNQPQHF,TGTGCCTGGAGTTCCCCCCCGGACAGGGGCAATCAGCCCCAGCATTTT
.,TRBJ1-5,TRBV27,.,CASSQRHRSSNQPQHF,TGTGCCAGCAGTCAACGACATCGCTCGAGCAATCAGCCCCAGCATTTT
.,TRBJ2-2,TRBV7-3,TRBD2,CASRKLANPNTGELFF,TGTGCCAGCAGGAAACTAGCGAATCCGAACACCGGGGAGCTGTTTTTT
.,TRBJ2-7,TRBV2,TRBD2,CASSEASGLVPNEQYF,TGTGCCAGCAGTGAAGCTTCCGGACTAGTCCCTAACGAGCAGTACTTC
.,TRBJ1-2,TRBV29-1,.,CSGVPVSDYGDTF,TGCAGCGGGGTACCTGTCAGCGACTACGGTGACACCTTC
.,TRBJ2-7,TRBV4-3,TRBD1,CASSQDLRTGPYEQYF,TGCGCCAGCAGCCAAGATCTCCGGACAGGACCATACGAGCAGTACTTC
.,TRBJ1-5,TRBV2,TRBD1,CASSGDSPNQPQHF,TGTGCCAGCAGTGGGGACAGCCCCAATCAGCCCCAGCATTTT
.,TRBJ2-1,TRBV7-5,.,CVRSLVGGTSPNNEQFF,TGTGTCAGAAGCCTGGTAGGGGGGACTAGCCCGAACAATGAGCAGTTCTTC
.,TRBJ1-4,TRBV30,.,CAWRTGWNEKLFF,TGTGCCTGGAGAACAGGGTGGAATGAAAAACTGTTTTTT
.,TRBJ2-1,TRBV7-6,TRBD2,CASSLPPLGLAGEGNEQFF,TGTGCCAGCAGCTTACCCCCACTCGGACTAGCGGGAGAGGGCAATGAGCAGTTCTTC
.,TRBJ1-5,TRBV29-1,TRBD1,CSVGQGYNQPQHF,TGCAGCGTTGGACAGGGGTACAATCAGCCCCAGCATTTT
.,TRBJ1-2,TRBV11-2,.,CASSPLGGIQVNYGYTF,TGTGCCAGCAGCCCATTAGGGGGGATTCAGGTTAACTATGGCTACACCTTC
.,TRBJ2-3,TRBV7-6,.,CASSRTTTTDTQYF,TGTGCCAGCAGCCGAACTACTACCACAGATACGCAGTATTTT
.,TRBJ1-2,TRBV20-1,.,CSASRIGVEGYTF,TGCAGTGCTAGTCGGATCGGGGTAGAGGGCTACACCTTC
.,TRBJ1-1,TRBV20-1,TRBD1,CSASTGFEAFF,TGCAGTGCTTCGACAGGGTTTGAGGCTTTCTTT
.,TRBJ1-1,TRBV12-3/TRBV12-4,TRBD1,CASRRTGGTEAFF,TGTGCCAGCAGGCGGACAGGGGGCACTGAAGCTTTCTTT
.,TRBJ1-4,TRBV4-1,.,CASSQDRVTREKLFF,TGCGCCAGCAGCCAAGATAGGGTCACGAGGGAAAAACTGTTTTTT
.,TRBJ2-1,TRBV19,TRBD2,CASSQDGGGGEQFF,TGTGCCAGTAGTCAAGATGGCGGGGGAGGTGAGCAGTTCTTC
.,TRBJ1-5,TRBV21-1,.,CASSQGRVGSNQPQHF,TGTGCCAGCAGCCAAGGGAGGGTAGGGAGCAATCAGCCCCAGCATTTT
.,TRBJ1-1,TRBV27,.,CASSNGRNTEAFF,TGTGCCAGCAGCAACGGGCGTAACACTGAAGCTTTCTTT
.,TRBJ1-4,TRBV4-2,TRBD1,CASSPRTGGATNEKLFF,TGTGCCAGCAGCCCTCGGACAGGGGGTGCAACTAATGAAAAACTGTTTTTT
.,TRBJ2-7,TRBV6-2/TRBV6-3,TRBD2,CASSYDLAGLTYEQYF,TGTGCCAGCAGTTACGATCTAGCGGGCCTAACCTACGAGCAGTACTTC
.,TRBJ2-4,TRBV2,TRBD2,CASSWDGRANIQYF,TGTGCCAGCAGTTGGGACGGGAGGGCAAACATTCAGTACTTC
.,TRBJ1-5,TRBV4-1,TRBD1,CASSQGDGGVGTGDFLNQPQHF,TGCGCCAGCAGCCAAGGGGACGGGGGTGTAGGGACAGGGGACTTCCTAAATCAGCCCCAGCATTTT
.,TRBJ2-7,TRBV6-6,.,CASSYSGWNEQYF,TGTGCCAGCAGTTACTCGGGATGGAATGAGCAGTACTTC
.,TRBJ2-3,TRBV4-2,TRBD2,CASSHPAGTSGGTDTQYF,TGTGCCAGCAGCCACCCGGCCGGGACTAGCGGGGGCACAGATACGCAGTATTTT
.,TRBJ2-2,TRBV4-3,TRBD2,CASSHRAGAGELFF,TGCGCCAGCAGCCACCGTGCGGGGGCCGGGGAGCTGTTTTTT
.,TRBJ1-4,TRBV6-5,TRBD1,CASSYSPGTGNEKLFF,TGTGCCAGCAGTTACTCGCCAGGGACAGGGAATGAAAAACTGTTTTTT
.,TRBJ2-5,TRBV5-4,.,CASSLGGIRFQETQYF,TGTGCCAGCAGCTTGGGGGGGATCAGGTTCCAAGAGACCCAGTACTTC
.,TRBJ1-1,TRBV29-1,.,CSVEGRLNTEAFF,TGCAGCGTTGAGGGCAGATTGAACACTGAAGCTTTCTTT
.,TRBJ1-2,TRBV13,TRBD1,CASSPRGQGNGGYTF,TGTGCCAGCAGCCCAAGGGGACAGGGGAATGGAGGCTACACCTTC
.,TRBJ1-5,TRBV18,.,CASSPPWSADGGNQPQHF,TGTGCCAGCTCACCACCGTGGTCGGCGGATGGAGGTAATCAGCCCCAGCATTTT
.,TRBJ2-7,TRBV10-3,TRBD2,CPVNGLARVHEQYF,TGCCCGGTGAACGGACTAGCAAGGGTCCACGAGCAGTACTTC
.,TRBJ1-1,TRBV27,TRBD1,CASSLGRWDRANTEAFF,TGTGCCAGCAGTTTAGGTAGATGGGACAGGGCGAACACTGAAGCTTTCTTT
.,TRBJ1-1,TRBV5-5,TRBD1,CATQGALGNTEAFF,TGTGCCACCCAGGGGGCTCTAGGAAACACTGAAGCTTTCTTT
few,TRBJ1-3,TRBV6-4,.,CASSQTAASGNTIYF,TGTGCCAGCAGCCAAACTGCTGCCTCTGGAAACACCATATATTTT
.,TRBJ1-1,TRBV6-5,TRBD1,CASSYSRTGGEAFF,TGTGCCAGCAGTTACTCGCGGACAGGGGGCGAAGCTTTCTTT
.,TRBJ2-5,TRBV28,.,CASSPFWETQYF,TGTGCCAGCAGTCCTTTTTGGGAGACCCAGTACTTC
.,TRBJ1-1,TRBV13,TRBD1,CASRSWTGRKGTEAFF,TGTGCCAGCAGGTCGTGGACAGGGAGGAAGGGCACTGAAGCTTTCTTT
.,TRBJ1-4,TRBV10-3,.,CAISESWGLGEKLFF,TGTGCCATCAGTGAGTCGTGGGGCTTGGGTGAAAAACTGTTTTTT
.,TRBJ2-2,TRBV4-2,.,CASSPVLVRHSNTGELFF,TGTGCCAGCAGCCCGGTTTTGGTGAGACACTCGAACACCGGGGAGCTGTTTTTT
few,TRBJ2-6,TRBV15,.,CATSRAHSGANVLTF,TGTGCCACCAGCAGAGCGCACTCTGGGGCCAACGTCCTGACTTTC
.,TRBJ1-6,TRBV7-9,.,CASSLALSYNSPLHF,TGTGCCAGCAGCTTGGCCCTGAGCTATAATTCACCCCTCCACTTT
.,TRBJ1-2,TRBV4-1,TRBD1,CASSPQMGQGFDYGYTF,TGCGCCAGCAGCCCCCAGATGGGACAGGGGTTTGACTATGGCTACACCTTC